The present T cell receptor beta chain was sequenced within a study of identical twins (dated by TCRdb to about 2016). For context, the study as a whole: To test whether fetal clonotypes persist, the study used deep sequencing on TCR alpha and beta repertoires from monozygotic twins, unrelated adults of various ages, and cord blood. To rule out contamination, replicate twin experiments were performed at different times with different library preparation protocols.

Comment on this clonotype: Which antigen it targets is not known. Base qualities are missing; no much larger clone stands one base away.

A distance of 5 bases separates the germline ends of V and J, which lose 0 bases and 4 bases respectively. From its cysteine to its phenylalanine, the CDR3 spans 14 amino acids. The read is trimmed to its CDR3 DNA, 42 bases read in frame from base 1. CDR1 and CDR2 are read off the germline V gene as SGHDT and YYEEEE. Library generation was performed with 5' RACE. The sequencer was an Illumina HiSeq 2000. A universal primer binding site was introduced by template switching, and a unique molecular identifier was present in the final cDNA, enabling accurate counting of TCR cDNA molecules. Specific primers in the conserved constant-segment region were used to synthesize first-strand cDNA for TCR alpha and beta chains. To control for contamination, each cDNA library was double barcoded with a SMART-Mk sample barcode plus Illumina barcodes. TruSeq adapter sequences along with Illumina sample barcodes were introduced in two successive PCR steps. Sequencing of the TCR alpha and beta cDNA libraries was done on the Illumina HiSeq platform using custom primers. In the original analysis: MiGEC was used to process raw reads and extract unique molecular identifiers, and MiXCR was used to find CDR3 positions. For each individual, recombination models were inferred using an EM algorithm with the repgenHMM and IGoR tools. Shared clonotype analysis was performed with the tcR package in R, normalizing sharing by the product of cloneset sizes. To study raw recombination free of thymic and clonal selection effects, out-of-frame nonproductive sequences were analyzed. In TCRdb, the public reads were trimmed at Q25 with fastp and aligned with MiXCR, with productive beta chains retained. All rows with the same CDR3 protein become a single entry with the most common DNA and genes. It is TCRdb's table, rather than the study itself, that gives the V and J calls and clone size. The sample table contains under 250,000 distinct CDR3 sequences; only one count was recorded for 6.5% to 8.5% of them. Jointly, the top ten make up about 1.9% of the sample.

The full study reports these points: Invariant T cells such as MAIT and iNKT could partly confound zero-insertion analyses, though diverse VJ usage argued against this for most clonotypes. Compared with coincidental sharing between unrelated individuals, an excess of low generation-probability sequences was observed among out-of-frame TCR alpha sequences shared between twins. Fewer insertions were carried by abundant cord blood beta clonotypes, a similar but weaker trend appeared in young adult naive repertoires, and no such trend appeared in memory repertoires. In monozygotic twins, recombination models systematically underestimated out-of-frame TCR alpha sharing, but the models matched the sharing seen between unrelated individuals. Because the same donors could not be followed over many years, conclusions were based on cross-sectional statistical analysis. A weaker excess of twin sharing was found in beta out-of-frame sequences because the signal-to-noise ratio was lowered by fewer shared sequences.

Every donor was a healthy Caucasian. The twin cohort comprised three pairs of female monozygotic twins, all aged about 18 to 30 years. Miltenyi CD45RO+ enrichment and human naive T-cell isolation kits were used to isolate memory (CD45RO+) and naive T cells from PBMC. This sample also appeared in a second study, on yellow fever vaccine responses in identical twins. In that second paper, the authors write: The authors reported that the T cell response to vaccination in identical twins appeared partly convergent and partly personalized. The study precisely tracked vaccine-responding T cell clones in identical twins.

Specimen: memory (CD45RO+) T cells sorted from blood. The label giving this sample's cell subset or site can be read as: CD45RO+ enriched T cells. The receptor was isolated from a woman aged 18-29 years in good health. The chain employs TRBV5-6 and TRBJ1-6; the D gene lacks a confident call. CDR3 sequence: CASSLEQYNSPLHF. The DNA sequence follows: TGTGCCAGCAGCTTGGAACAGTATAATTCACCCCTCCACTTT. Extended through the reference TRBV5-6 and TRBJ1-6 proteins, this CDR3 yields the full variable domain: DAGVTQSPTHLIKTRGQQVTLRCSPKSGHDTVSWYQQALGQGPQFIFQYYEEEERQRGNFPDRFSGHQFPNYSSELNVNALLLGDSALYLCASSLEQYNSPLHFGNGTRLTVT.